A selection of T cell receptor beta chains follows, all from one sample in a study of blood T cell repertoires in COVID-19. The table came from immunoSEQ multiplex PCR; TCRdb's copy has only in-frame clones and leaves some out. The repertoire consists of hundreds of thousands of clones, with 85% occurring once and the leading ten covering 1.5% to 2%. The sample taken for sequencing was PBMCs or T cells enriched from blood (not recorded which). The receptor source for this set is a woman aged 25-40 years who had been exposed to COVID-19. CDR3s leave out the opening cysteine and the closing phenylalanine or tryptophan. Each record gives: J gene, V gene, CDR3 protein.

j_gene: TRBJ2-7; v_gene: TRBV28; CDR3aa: ASRTGTGGYEQY
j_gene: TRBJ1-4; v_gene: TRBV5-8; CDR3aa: ASTSTGFGDEKLF
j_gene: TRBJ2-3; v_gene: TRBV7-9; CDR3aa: ASSPMSGQGPSVTQY
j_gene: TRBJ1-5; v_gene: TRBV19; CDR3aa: ASKPKGQEMNQPQH
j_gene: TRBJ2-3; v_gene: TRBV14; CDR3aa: ASSQSGLAGITTRADTQY
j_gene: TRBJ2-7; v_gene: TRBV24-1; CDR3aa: ATSDGGRGYEQY
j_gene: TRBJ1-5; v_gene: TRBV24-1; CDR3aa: ATSAGVGYNQPQH
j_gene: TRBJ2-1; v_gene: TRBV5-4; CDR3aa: ASTPLLGGGLVNEQF
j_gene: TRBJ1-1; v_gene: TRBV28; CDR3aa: ASSLGGQGNTEAF
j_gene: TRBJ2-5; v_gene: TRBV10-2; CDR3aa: ASGGGETQY
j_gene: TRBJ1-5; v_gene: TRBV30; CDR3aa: AWRGWDRLSDQPQH
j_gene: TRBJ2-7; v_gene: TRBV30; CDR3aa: AWSVNYDEQY
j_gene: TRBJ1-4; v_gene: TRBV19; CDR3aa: ASSRTEREKLF
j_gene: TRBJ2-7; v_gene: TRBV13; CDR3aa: ASSLGLAGGEQY
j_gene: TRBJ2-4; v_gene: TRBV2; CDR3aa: ASSESGRDRAKNIQY
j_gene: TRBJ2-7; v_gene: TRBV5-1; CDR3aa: ASSGRPTGSEQY
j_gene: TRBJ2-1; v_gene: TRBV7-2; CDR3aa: ASSLDSGISNEQF
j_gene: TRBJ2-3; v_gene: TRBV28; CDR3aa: ASSLYLAWDTQY
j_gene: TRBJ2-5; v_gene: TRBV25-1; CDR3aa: ASSDSGMETQY
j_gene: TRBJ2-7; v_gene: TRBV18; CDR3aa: ASSPEGAVEQY
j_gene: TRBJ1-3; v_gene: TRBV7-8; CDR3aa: ASSLDRQSFSGNTIY
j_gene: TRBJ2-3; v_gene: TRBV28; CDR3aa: ASSLIVSGRTDTQY
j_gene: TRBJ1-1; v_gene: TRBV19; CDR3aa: ASSIAQGRRGNTEAF
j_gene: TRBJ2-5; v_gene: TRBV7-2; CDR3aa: ASSSLDRGRRETQY
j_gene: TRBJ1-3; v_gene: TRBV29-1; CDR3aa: SATGASPGNTIY
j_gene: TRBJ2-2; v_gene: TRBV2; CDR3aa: ASSERGNTGELF
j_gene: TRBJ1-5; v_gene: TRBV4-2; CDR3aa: ASSQDNRGVHQPQH
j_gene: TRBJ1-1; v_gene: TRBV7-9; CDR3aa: ASSLQGLNAF